These 28 T cell receptor beta chains originate from one sample sequenced in a study of monozygotic twins with inflammatory bowel disease. TCRdb re-analyzed the 5' RACE reads; it lists each CDR3 protein once, without DNA. The sample has 150,000 to 200,000 distinct CDR3 sequences, and its top ten clones hold approximately 7%. The sample consisted of blood. The receptors come from a human donor with ulcerative colitis or Crohn's disease, or a healthy co-twin of an affected twin (not recorded which).

This chain connects TRBV7-8 to TRBJ2-1; with no DNA, the TCRdb D assignment of TRBD1 cannot be verified. The germline gives CDR1 SGHVS, CDR2 FQNEAQ. This CDR3 spans 16 amino acids. The CDR3 is CASSLSGGGHYNEQFF. Supplemented by reference TRBV7-8 and TRBJ2-1, the full variable domain reads GAGVSQSPRYKVAKRGQDVALRCDPISGHVSLFWYQQALGQGPEFLTYFQNEAQLDKSGLPSDRFFAERPEGSVSTLKIQRTQQEDSAVYLCASSLSGGGHYNEQFFGPGTRLTVL.

The V gene is TRBV12-3 or TRBV12-4, the J gene TRBJ2-5. This CDR3 comprises 13 residues. The CDR3 sequence: CASSLTRRETQYF.

The chain is built from TRBV6-4 and TRBJ2-3; absent DNA, TCRdb's TRBD1 call cannot be checked. This CDR3 comprises 15 residues. Germline V gives CDR1 MRHNA, CDR2 SNTAGT. The CDR3 sequence is CASSDSGRGTDTQYF.

The CDR3 is CASNPGTGGSTGELFF. The chain links TRBV5-1 to TRBJ2-2; the D call from TCRdb, TRBD1, cannot be confirmed without DNA. The CDR3 has 16 residues. Germline V lookup: CDR1 SGHRS, CDR2 YFSETQ.

V gene TRBV5-1 combines with J gene TRBJ2-1; TCRdb outputs TRBD2, but without DNA this stays unchecked. The CDR3 sequence is 15 residues long. Per the germline V gene, CDR1 is SGHRS and CDR2 is YFSETQ. The CDR3 spells CASSGESGRGNEQFF.

The chain joins TRBV18 to TRBJ1-4. The CDR3 contains 13 residues. Per germline, CDR1 KGHSH and CDR2 LQKENI. CDR3 residues: CASSPETGEKLFF.

The chain carries TRBV10-3 and TRBJ1-2; no DNA is available, so the TRBD1 call from TCRdb remains unchecked. Germline CDR1 and CDR2: ENHRY and SYGVKD. The CDR3 length is 16 residues. CDR3 loop: CAISGMTGAGNYGYTF.

The J gene is TRBJ2-1, the V gene TRBV19; TCRdb's assignment of TRBD1 cannot be checked, as there is no DNA. The CDR3 sequence is 15 residues long. Germline-derived CDR1 and CDR2 are LNHDA and SQIVND (reference sequence). CDR3 sequence reads: CASSPSGQFYNEQFF. Using reference TRBV19 and TRBJ2-1 for the parts outside the CDR3, the full variable domain is DGGITQSPKYLFRKEGQNVTLSCEQNLNHDAMYWYRQDPGQGLRLIYYSQIVNDFQKGDIAEGYSVSREKKESFPLTVTSAQKNPTAFYLCASSPSGQFYNEQFFGPGTRLTVL.

The V gene is TRBV20-1, the J gene TRBJ2-1. The germline gives CDR1 DFQATT, CDR2 SNEGSKA (reference sequence). The CDR3 covers 13 residues. CDR3 amino acids: CSAVKTPMNEQFF.

The rearrangement links TRBV12-3 or TRBV12-4 to TRBJ2-2; the D gene TCRdb calls, TRBD2, cannot be checked with no DNA. The CDR3 has 15 amino acids. The CDR3 spells CASSFDGGPAGELFF.

The chain joins TRBV20-1 to TRBJ1-2; TCRdb's assignment of TRBD1 cannot be checked, as there is no DNA. This CDR3 comprises 11 residues. The V gene's germline CDR1 is DFQATT and CDR2 SNEGSKA (reference sequence). The CDR3 loop reads CSARMGQGYTF.

This sequence joins TRBV9 and TRBJ2-7; there is no DNA to check the TCRdb D call of TRBD1. Germline V gene lookup returns CDR1 SGDLS and CDR2 YYNGEE. This CDR3 comprises 16 residues. The CDR3 here is CASSLTPRGPSNEQYF.

This rearrangement joins TRBV20-1 to TRBJ1-1; TCRdb lists TRBD1, though no DNA is available to test this call. CDR3 length equals 13 residues. Germline V gene lookup returns CDR1 DFQATT and CDR2 SNEGSKA (reference sequence). This chain's CDR3 is CSATTGTNTEAFF.

The chain links TRBV5-1 to TRBJ2-1; lacking DNA, the TRBD2 call made by TCRdb goes unchecked. Germline V gene data show CDR1 as SGHRS and CDR2 as YFSETQ. The CDR3 is made up of 16 amino acids. The CDR3: CASSLARRVPYNEQFF.

The chain's CDR3 is CASSLAISANQPQHF. This chain links TRBV12-3 or TRBV12-4 with TRBJ1-5. This CDR3 is 15 amino acids long.

V and J are TRBV12-3 or TRBV12-4 and TRBJ2-1. The CDR3 contains 13 residues. CDR3 amino acids: CASSPNGIREQFF.

The chain is built from TRBV20-1 and TRBJ1-2; checking the TCRdb D call of TRBD1 is not possible without DNA. The CDR3 length is 13 residues. The germline V gene encodes CDR1 DFQATT and CDR2 SNEGSKA (reference sequence). CDR3 loop: CSAGTGVFGGYTF.

The chain couples TRBV28 to TRBJ2-5; TCRdb gives TRBD1 as the D gene, but with no DNA this cannot be confirmed. CDR1 and CDR2 (germline): MDHEN, SYDVKM. This CDR3 is 17 amino acids long. This chain's CDR3 is CASEGGQGSRYQETQYF.

The chain employs TRBV27 and TRBJ2-1; TCRdb lists TRBD2, though no DNA is available to test this call. From germline, CDR1 is MNHEY and CDR2 SMNVEV (reference sequence). The CDR3 is 14 amino acids. CDR3 residues: CASTRTSGNNEQFF.

This rearrangement joins TRBV10-3 to TRBJ1-3; TCRdb gives TRBD1 as the D gene, but with no DNA this cannot be confirmed. The length of the CDR3 is 13 residues. CDR1 and CDR2 from the germline V gene are ENHRY and SYGVKD. The chain's CDR3 is CAIGQGAGNTIYF.

The chain carries TRBV7-6 and TRBJ1-5. The CDR3 is 18 residues long. CDR1 and CDR2 (germline): SGHVS, FNYEAQ. CDR3 protein: CASSHLGVGSLSNQPQHF.

CDR3 amino acids: CASSPGTINEKLFF. The chain employs TRBV5-1 and TRBJ1-4; the TRBD1 assignment by TCRdb is unverifiable without DNA. Germline assignment: CDR1 SGHRS and CDR2 YFSETQ. The CDR3 runs 14 residues.

The chain joins TRBV7-2 to TRBJ2-7. The germline V gene has CDR1 SGHTA and CDR2 FQGNSA. This CDR3 contains 13 residues. The CDR3 loop reads CASSSSPEYEQYF.

This rearrangement joins TRBV9 to TRBJ2-1; TCRdb names TRBD2, which stays unverified in the absence of DNA. From germline, CDR1 is SGDLS and CDR2 YYNGEE. The CDR3 runs 12 residues. CDR3 amino acids: CASTSAEGEQFF.

V gene TRBV10-3 combines with J gene TRBJ1-5; with no DNA, the TCRdb D assignment of TRBD1 cannot be verified. Germline-derived CDR1 and CDR2 are ENHRY and SYGVKD. The CDR3 extends over 12 amino acids. CDR3 sequence reads: CARDRDNQPQHF.

This sequence joins TRBV20-1 and TRBJ1-5; TCRdb's D gene call, TRBD1, goes unchecked for lack of DNA. This CDR3 is built from 14 residues. Germline V gives CDR1 DFQATT, CDR2 SNEGSKA (reference sequence). CDR3 in amino acids: CSANSGGSNQPQHF.

The chain combines TRBV15 with TRBJ2-5. This CDR3 has 14 amino acids. CDR1 and CDR2 (germline): LNHNV, YYDKDF (reference sequence). The chain's CDR3 is CATSRDSSTKTQYF. Complete variable domain (other parts from reference TRBV15 and TRBJ2-5): DAMVIQNPRYQVTQFGKPVTLSCSQTLNHNVMYWYQQKSSQAPKLLFHYYDKDFNNEADTPDNFQSRRPNTSFCFLDIRSPGLGDTAMYLCATSRDSSTKTQYFGPGTRLLVL.

The genes are TRBV3-1 and TRBJ1-1; absent DNA, TCRdb's TRBD1 call cannot be checked. The CDR3 sequence is 14 residues long. CDR1 LGHDT and CDR2 YNNKEL come from the germline V gene (reference sequence). Here the CDR3 reads CASSQFSGGDAAFF.